Listed below are T cell receptor beta chains from one sample, sequenced in a study of Ad26.COV2.S vaccination and SARS-CoV-2 variants. Using immunoSEQ multiplex PCR, the repertoire was profiled, and TCRdb retains in-frame clones only, with some absent. The sample has hundreds of thousands of clones; roughly 90% are singletons. The sample in question was peripheral blood, obtained in a trial of Ad26.COV2.S vaccine versus placebo. Receptor source: a person between 18 and 65 years old who received the Ad26.COV2.S COVID-19 vaccine or a placebo. Both conserved end residues are part of each CDR3. The D gene is left open where the match is weak. Size values are once, few and many counts, or a class for expanded clones, and some rows have none.

j_call clone_size v_call d_call cdr3_nt cdr3_aa
TRBJ2-3 - TRBV27 TRBD1 TGTGCCAGCAGTTTGGCACCGACAGGGCTCACAGATACGCAGTATTTT CASSLAPTGLTDTQYF
TRBJ2-3 - TRBV10-3 - TGTGCCATCAGTGAGTCGGGCGGGCTGGATACGCAGTATTTT CAISESGGLDTQYF
TRBJ2-7 - TRBV12-3/TRBV12-4 - TGTGCCAGCAGTTTACTCGACAGGCACGAGCAGTACTTC CASSLLDRHEQYF
TRBJ2-5 - TRBV30 TRBD1 TGTGCCTGGAGCCCCCCGGACAGGGCCCAAGAGACCCAGTACTTC CAWSPPDRAQETQYF
TRBJ1-1 once TRBV4-1 - TGCGCCAGCAGCCAAGATGACGGGGGCGGTCCCACTGAAGCTTTCTTT CASSQDDGGGPTEAFF
TRBJ1-3 - TRBV3-1/TRBV3-2 - TGTGCCAGCAGCCCTTCTGGGGGATTCTCTGGAAACACCATATATTTT CASSPSGGFSGNTIYF
TRBJ2-5 - TRBV5-1 - TGCGCCAGCAGTCCGGAGCCTTCAGGGACCCAGTACTTC CASSPEPSGTQYF
TRBJ2-7 - TRBV9 - TGTGCCAGCAGCGTAGAGGGCTACGAGCAGTACTTC CASSVEGYEQYF
TRBJ1-1 - TRBV2 TRBD1 TGTGCCAGCATGACAGGGGCTGTAGGGACTGAAGCTTTCTTT CASMTGAVGTEAFF
TRBJ1-4 - TRBV19 - TGTGCCAGTAGTCCCAACCGAGGCTTAGGAGAAAAACTGTTTTTT CASSPNRGLGEKLFF
TRBJ2-7 - TRBV6-5 TRBD2 TGTGCCAGCAGACGCAGCGGGAGAGACGGCGAGCAGTACTTC CASRRSGRDGEQYF
TRBJ1-4 few TRBV7-9 - TGTGCCAGCAGCACCTTCGGGGCGGAAAAACTGTTTTTT CASSTFGAEKLFF